The entry that follows covers one T cell receptor beta chain sequence. Using immunoSEQ multiplex PCR, the repertoire was profiled, and TCRdb retains in-frame clones only, with some absent. The table has roughly 230,000 clones, roughly 90% seen once. This record belongs to a study of blood T cell repertoires in COVID-19. Turning to the study itself: Samples came from the United States, Italy and Spain, spanning acute and convalescent COVID-19. T cells, B-cell-depleted T cells, or PBMCs supplied cDNA or gDNA.

The sequence was obtained from a human donor in a cohort sampled during active COVID-19. The specimen sequenced was peripheral blood.

DNA for the CDR3: TGTGCCAGTAGTCCACGGACAGATTATAGCTACACCTTC. Translating it yields CASSPRTDYSYTF. The chain links TRBV19 to TRBJ1-2; tentative D call: TRBD1 (6 bases). In germline, CDR1 is LNHDA, CDR2 SQIVND (reference sequence). This CDR3 spans 13 amino acids. Trimming removed 5 bases at V and 9 bases at J, with 16 bases between.